This T cell receptor beta chain was identified during a study of cytomegalovirus exposure and HLA in healthy donors. The PCR ran on 60 Vbeta and 13 Jbeta primers. Assay used: immunoSEQ multiplex PCR; TCRdb lists only in-frame clones, some missing. The sample holds some 190,000 clones, 75% to 85% seen once. Every donor was a healthy person donating bone marrow. The sample taken for sequencing was PBMCs. The receptor was derived from a man between 18 and 29 years old in good health and CMV-seronegative.

CDR3 residues: CASSPTSGGTDTQYF. CDR3 DNA: TGTGCCAGCTCACCGACTAGCGGGGGCACAGATACGCAGTATTTT. This sequence joins TRBV18 and TRBJ2-3; 11 bases align to TRBD2. After removal of 3 bases from V and 1 base from J, the junction contained 0 bases not matched to a gene. The CDR3 loop spans 15 amino acids. Per the germline V gene, CDR1 is KGHSH and CDR2 is LQKENI.